The clone carrying this T cell receptor beta chain was seen only a few times. What it recognizes is unknown. This specimen comes from a study of T cell responses to AZD1222 COVID-19 vaccine. Study background: The analysis combined second doses at about 4 or about 12 weeks.

Study observations and caveats: Repertoire samples came only from after the peak T cell response.

TCRdb keeps only in-frame clones here, not all; method: immunoSEQ multiplex PCR. The repertoire includes tens of thousands of clones, less than 85% of them detected once, and about 3.7% sits in the top ten. This CDR3 has 15 residues. V was clipped by 4 bases and J by 7 bases, with 19 bases between them. Germline V gene lookup returns CDR1 MDHEN and CDR2 SYDVKM. This sequence joins TRBV28 and TRBJ1-2, with D maybe TRBD1 (6 bases). The receptor's source is an adult in good health. The starting material was peripheral blood, obtained on day 0 of AZD1222 vaccination. CDR3: CASSSGSGGRVGYTF. The CDR3 coding sequence is TGTGCCAGCAGTTCGGGGTCCGGGGGGCGCGTTGGCTACACCTTC.